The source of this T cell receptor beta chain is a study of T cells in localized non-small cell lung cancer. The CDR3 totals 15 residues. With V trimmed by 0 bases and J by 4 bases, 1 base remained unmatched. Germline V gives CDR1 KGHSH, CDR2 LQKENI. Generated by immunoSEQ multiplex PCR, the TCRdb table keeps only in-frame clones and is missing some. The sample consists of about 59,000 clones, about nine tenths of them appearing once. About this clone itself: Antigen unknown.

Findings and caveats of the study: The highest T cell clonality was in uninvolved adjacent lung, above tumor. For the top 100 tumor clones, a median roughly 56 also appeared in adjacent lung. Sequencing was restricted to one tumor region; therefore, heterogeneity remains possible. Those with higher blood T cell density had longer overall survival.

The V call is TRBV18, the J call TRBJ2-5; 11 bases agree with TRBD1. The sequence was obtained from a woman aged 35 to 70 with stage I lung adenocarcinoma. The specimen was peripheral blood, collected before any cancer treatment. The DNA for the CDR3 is TGTGCCAGCTCACCACCGGGACAGGGGGGAGAGACCCAGTACTTC. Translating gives CASSPPGQGGETQYF.